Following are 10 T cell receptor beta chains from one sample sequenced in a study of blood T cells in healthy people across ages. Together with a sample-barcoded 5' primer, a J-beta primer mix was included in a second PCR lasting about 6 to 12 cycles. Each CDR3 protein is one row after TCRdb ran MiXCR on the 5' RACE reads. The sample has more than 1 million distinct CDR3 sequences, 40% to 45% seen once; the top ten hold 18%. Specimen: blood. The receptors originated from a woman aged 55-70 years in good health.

This CDR3 reads CASSLGTGWAAEAFF. In DNA, the CDR3 is TGTGCCAGCAGTTTAGGGACAGGGTGGGCCGCTGAAGCTTTCTTT. The genes are TRBV12-3 or TRBV12-4 and TRBJ1-1, with TRBD1 identical over 8 bases. V shed 1 base, J shed 6 bases, and the junction held 7 bases outside the gene matches. The CDR3 has 15 residues.

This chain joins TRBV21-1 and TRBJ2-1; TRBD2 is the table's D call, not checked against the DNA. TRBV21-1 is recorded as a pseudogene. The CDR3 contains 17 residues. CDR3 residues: CASSSRTSGRAFHEQFF. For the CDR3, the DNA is TGTGCCAGCAGCAGCCGGACTAGCGGGAGGGCCTTCCATGAGCAGTTCTTC.

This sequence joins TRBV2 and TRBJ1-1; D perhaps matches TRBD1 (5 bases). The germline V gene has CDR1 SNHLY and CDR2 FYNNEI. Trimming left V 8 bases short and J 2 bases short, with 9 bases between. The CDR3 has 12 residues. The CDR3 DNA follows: TGTGCCAGCCGGGACCAAAACACTGAAGCTTTCTTT. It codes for CASRDQNTEAFF.

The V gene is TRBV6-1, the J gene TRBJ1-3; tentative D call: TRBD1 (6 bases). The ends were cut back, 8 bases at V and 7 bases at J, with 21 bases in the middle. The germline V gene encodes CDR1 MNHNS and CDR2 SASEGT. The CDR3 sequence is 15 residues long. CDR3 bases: TGTGCCAGCTCGCAACAGGGTTCGTCGGTGAACACCATATATTTT. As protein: CASSQQGSSVNTIYF.

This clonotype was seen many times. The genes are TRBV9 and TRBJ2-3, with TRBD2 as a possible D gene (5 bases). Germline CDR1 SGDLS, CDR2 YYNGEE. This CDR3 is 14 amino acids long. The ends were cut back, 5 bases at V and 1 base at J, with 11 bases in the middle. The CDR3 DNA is TGTGCCAGCAGTTCGATGGGAGGCACAGATACGCAGTATTTT. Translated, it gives CASSSMGGTDTQYF.

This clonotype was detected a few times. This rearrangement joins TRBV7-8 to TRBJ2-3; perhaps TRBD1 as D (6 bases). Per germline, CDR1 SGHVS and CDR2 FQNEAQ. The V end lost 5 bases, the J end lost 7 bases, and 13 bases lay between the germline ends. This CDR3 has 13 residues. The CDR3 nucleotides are TGTGCCAGCAGCCCCCGGGACAAAAATACGCAGTATTTT. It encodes CASSPRDKNTQYF.

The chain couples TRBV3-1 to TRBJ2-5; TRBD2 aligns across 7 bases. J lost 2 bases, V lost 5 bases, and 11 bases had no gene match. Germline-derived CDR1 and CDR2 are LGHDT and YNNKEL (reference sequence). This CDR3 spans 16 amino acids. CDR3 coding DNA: TGTGCCAGCAGCTATCCTACCCGGGGAGGGCAAGAGACCCAGTACTTC. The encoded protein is CASSYPTRGGQETQYF.

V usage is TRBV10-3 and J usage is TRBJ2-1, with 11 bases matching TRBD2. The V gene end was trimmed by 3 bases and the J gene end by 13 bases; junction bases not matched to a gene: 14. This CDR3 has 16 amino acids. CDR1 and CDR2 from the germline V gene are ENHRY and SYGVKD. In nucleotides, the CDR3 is TGTGCCATCAGTGATTCGGGGGGACTAGCGGAAAACATTCAGTTCTTC. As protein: CAISDSGGLAENIQFF.

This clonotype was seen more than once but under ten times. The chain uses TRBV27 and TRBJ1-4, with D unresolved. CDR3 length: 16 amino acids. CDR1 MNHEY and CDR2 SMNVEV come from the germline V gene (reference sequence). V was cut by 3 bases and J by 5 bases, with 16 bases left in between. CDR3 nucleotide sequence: TGTGCCAGCAGTTTCCAGGACCTACCTAGCAATGAAAAACTGTTTTTT. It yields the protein CASSFQDLPSNEKLFF.

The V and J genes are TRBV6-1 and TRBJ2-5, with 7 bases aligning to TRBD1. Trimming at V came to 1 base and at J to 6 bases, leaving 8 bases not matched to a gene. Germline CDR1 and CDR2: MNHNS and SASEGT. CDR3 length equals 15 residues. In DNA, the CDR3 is TGTGCCAGCAGTGAAGGGGACAGCCCCGTACAGACCCAGTACTTC. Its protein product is CASSEGDSPVQTQYF.